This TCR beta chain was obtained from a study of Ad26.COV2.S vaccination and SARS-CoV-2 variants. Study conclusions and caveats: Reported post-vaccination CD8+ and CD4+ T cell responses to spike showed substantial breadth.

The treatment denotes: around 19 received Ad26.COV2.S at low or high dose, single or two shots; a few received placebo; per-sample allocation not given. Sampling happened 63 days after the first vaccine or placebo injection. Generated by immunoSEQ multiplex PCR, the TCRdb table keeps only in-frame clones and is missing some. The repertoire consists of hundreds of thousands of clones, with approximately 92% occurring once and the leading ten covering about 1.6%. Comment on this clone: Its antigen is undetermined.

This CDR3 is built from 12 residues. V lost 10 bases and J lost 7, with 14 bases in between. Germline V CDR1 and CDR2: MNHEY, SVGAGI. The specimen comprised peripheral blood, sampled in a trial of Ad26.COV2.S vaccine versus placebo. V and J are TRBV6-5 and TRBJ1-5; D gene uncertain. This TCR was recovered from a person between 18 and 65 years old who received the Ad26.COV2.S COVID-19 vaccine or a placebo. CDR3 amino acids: CATQTAGQPQHF. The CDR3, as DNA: TGTGCCACCCAAACGGCGGGACAGCCCCAGCATTTT.